One sample yielded the 28 T cell receptor beta chains listed below, sequenced in a study of blood T cell repertoires in COVID-19. Generated by immunoSEQ multiplex PCR, the TCRdb table keeps only in-frame clones and is missing some. This sample has over 100,000 clones, with around three quarters found just once. Material: peripheral blood. The receptors derive from a human donor in a cohort sampled during active or convalescent COVID-19.

Here the CDR3 reads CASNGADIWTALSYGYTF. The DNA for the CDR3 is TGTGCCAGTAACGGGGCGGACATTTGGACAGCCTTGTCGTATGGCTACACCTTC. The chain recombines TRBV19 with TRBJ1-2, with D possibly being TRBD1 (6 bases). CDR3 length: 18 amino acids. Germline V gives CDR1 LNHDA, CDR2 SQIVND (reference sequence). With 7 bases removed from V and 5 bases from J, the gap between germline ends came to 29 bases.

The rearrangement links TRBV7-2 to TRBJ1-3, with no clear D. Trimming removed 3 bases at V and 0 bases at J, with 18 bases between. This CDR3 spans 18 amino acids. From germline, CDR1 is SGHTA and CDR2 FQGNSA. CDR3 amino acids: CASSFHSGILSSGNTIYF. The CDR3 bases are TGTGCCAGCAGCTTCCATAGCGGGATACTGAGCTCTGGAAACACCATATATTTT.

The V call is TRBV27, the J call TRBJ1-2; D gene uncertain. Germline CDR1 is MNHEY and CDR2 is SMNVEV (reference sequence). The CDR3 loop spans 15 amino acids. V lost 0 bases, J lost 5 bases, and 13 bases lay in between. The CDR3 region is CASSLSRAGPYGYTF. CDR3 DNA sequence: TGTGCCAGCAGTTTATCGAGGGCAGGCCCATATGGCTACACCTTC.

This chain links TRBV28 with TRBJ1-2, with 11 bases aligning to TRBD1. The V gene end was trimmed by 4 bases and the J gene end by 4 bases; junction bases not matched to a gene: 11. CDR3 length: 17 residues. Germline CDR1 MDHEN, CDR2 SYDVKM. DNA of the CDR3: TGTGCCAGCAGTTCCTACCGTTGGACAGGGGGCGTCTATGGCTACACCTTC. It encodes CASSSYRWTGGVYGYTF.

The chain uses TRBV14 and TRBJ1-3; D possibly corresponds to TRBD1 (5 bases). The CDR3 loop spans 17 amino acids. The V and J ends lost 0 bases and 3 bases respectively, with 15 bases between them. In germline, CDR1 is SGHDN, CDR2 FVKESK. For the CDR3, the DNA is TGTGCCAGCAGCCAAGATCGCGGCAGGGAAAGTGGAAACACCATATATTTT. It specifies CASSQDRGRESGNTIYF.

CDR3 nucleotides: TGTGCCAGAAACAGGGGGACCTACGAGCAGTACTTC. Translating it yields CARNRGTYEQYF. This chain uses TRBV9 with TRBJ2-7; 8 bases agree with TRBD1. CDR3 length: 12 amino acids. Germline assignment: CDR1 SGDLS and CDR2 YYNGEE. V gave up 8 bases and J gave up 2 bases; unmatched junction bases: 3. Supplemented by reference TRBV9 and TRBJ2-7, the full variable domain reads DSGVTQTPKHLITATGQRVTLRCSPRSGDLSVYWYQQSLDQGLQFLIQYYNGEERAKGNILERFSAQQFPDLHSELNLSSLELGDSALYFCARNRGTYEQYFGPGTRLTVT.

J is TRBJ2-1 and V is TRBV18; TRBD2 matches 11 bases. The trim removed 5 bases at V and 5 bases at J, leaving 20 bases unmatched. Germline-derived CDR1 and CDR2 are KGHSH and LQKENI. This CDR3 comprises 20 residues. This chain's CDR3 is CASSIVLAGGTQILNNEQFF. As DNA, the CDR3 is TGTGCCAGCTCAATCGTCCTAGCGGGAGGAACCCAGATACTAAACAATGAGCAGTTCTTC.

V is TRBV6-5 and J is TRBJ2-7; perhaps TRBD2 as D (7 bases). Trimming pared 6 bases from V and 4 bases from J, leaving 16 bases between. Germline V CDR1 and CDR2: MNHEY, SVGAGI. The CDR3 runs 14 residues. The chain's CDR3 is CASRGGRRGYEQYF. The CDR3 DNA reads as TGTGCCAGCAGGGGGGGGCGGCGGGGATACGAGCAGTACTTC.

V and J are TRBV4-1 and TRBJ2-2; 9 bases agree with TRBD2. J was trimmed by 4 bases and V by 4 bases; bases with no gene match: 7. Germline-derived CDR1 and CDR2 are MGHRA and YSYEKL. The CDR3 runs to 16 residues. CDR3 sequence: CASSPKGLAVTGELFF. In DNA, the CDR3 is TGCGCCAGCAGCCCTAAGGGACTAGCCGTCACCGGGGAGCTGTTTTTT.

The rearrangement links TRBV18 to TRBJ2-1; TRBD2 matches 7 bases. V was pared by 4 bases and J by 6 bases, with 9 bases of the junction left unmatched. Germline V CDR1 and CDR2: KGHSH, LQKENI. This CDR3 is 15 amino acids long. The CDR3 nucleotides read TGTGCCAGCTCACGTCTGGCGGGAGAGGGCAATGAGCAGTTCTTC. The encoded protein is CASSRLAGEGNEQFF.

This clone was picked up a small number of times. The chain carries TRBV7-9 and TRBJ2-7; 7 bases are a match to TRBD2. V dropped 6 bases and J dropped 7; count of bases not matched to a gene: 15. This CDR3 contains 15 residues. CDR1 and CDR2 from the germline V gene are SEHNR and FQNEAQ (reference sequence). CDR3 in amino acids: CASSRDGNAAGEQYF. Written as DNA, the CDR3 is TGTGCCAGCAGTAGAGACGGAAACGCAGCGGGAGAGCAGTACTTC.

The chain carries TRBV10-3 and TRBJ1-5; 7 bases match TRBD1. Losses at the gene ends were 2 bases for V and 6 bases for J; bases not matched to a gene: 4. The germline V gene encodes CDR1 ENHRY and CDR2 SYGVKD. This CDR3 has 14 residues. CDR3 in DNA: TGTGCCATCAGTGAGGACAGGGTGGGTCAGCCCCAGCATTTT. Residues: CAISEDRVGQPQHF.

This sequence joins TRBV18 and TRBJ2-7; a possible D gene is TRBD2 (6 bases). Deletions cut 3 bases from V and 7 bases from J, with 10 bases between. This CDR3 is 12 amino acids long. Germline CDR1 KGHSH, CDR2 LQKENI. The CDR3 DNA reads as TGTGCCAGCTCACCCGGGACTGGGGAGCAGTACTTC. This sequence encodes CASSPGTGEQYF.

This sequence joins TRBV5-4 and TRBJ1-1; D is perhaps TRBD1 (5 bases). Trimming removed 9 bases from V and 3 bases from J, with 18 bases in between. This CDR3 has 14 residues. CDR1 and CDR2 from the germline V gene are SGHNT and YYREEE (reference sequence). The CDR3 DNA follows: TGTGCCACAACCTCCAGCTCAGGGCACACTGAAGCTTTCTTT. It translates to CATTSSSGHTEAFF.

The J gene is TRBJ1-4, the V gene TRBV6-5, with TRBD1 as a possible D gene (6 bases). This CDR3 contains 15 residues. Germline V gene data show CDR1 as MNHEY and CDR2 as SVGAGI. V was shortened by 8 bases and J by 7 bases, with 20 bases between the two germline ends. This chain's CDR3 is CASRSNGGIIEKLFF. The CDR3 region has the DNA TGTGCCAGCCGGTCTAATGGGGGCATTATTGAAAAACTGTTTTTT.

Ten or more counts support this clone. The chain couples TRBV7-9 to TRBJ2-2, with TRBD2 matching 13 bases. The length of the CDR3 is 19 residues. V was pared by 3 bases and J by 4 bases, with 11 bases of the junction left unmatched. Germline V CDR1 and CDR2: SEHNR, FQNEAQ (reference sequence). CDR3 nucleotide sequence: TGTGCCAGCAGCTTCAGAAGACTAGCGGGAGGACGAGCCACCGGGGAGCTGTTTTTT. It specifies CASSFRRLAGGRATGELFF.

The J gene is TRBJ1-1, the V gene TRBV19; 8 bases line up with TRBD1. Germline CDR1 is LNHDA and CDR2 is SQIVND (reference sequence). CDR3 size: 14 residues. V lost 8 bases, J lost 6 bases, and 11 bases stayed unmatched. The CDR3 is CASEHRTGQPEAFF. For the CDR3, the DNA is TGTGCCAGTGAACATAGGACAGGGCAGCCTGAAGCTTTCTTT.

The count of this clone is one. The chain couples TRBV7-6 to TRBJ2-2; TRBD2 agrees at 7 bases. CDR1 is SGHVS and CDR2 is FNYEAQ in the germline V gene. V was pared by 5 bases and J by 6 bases, with 9 bases of the junction left unmatched. This CDR3 has 15 residues. The CDR3 protein is CASSPASGLAGELFF. Here the CDR3 DNA reads TGTGCCAGCAGCCCGGCTAGCGGTCTGGCCGGGGAGCTGTTTTTT.

The chain employs TRBV7-2 and TRBJ2-2, with a possible D match to TRBD2 (5 bases). The V gene's germline CDR1 is SGHTA and CDR2 FQGNSA. The CDR3 is made up of 15 amino acids. V was shortened by 1 base and J by 5 bases, with 11 bases between the two germline ends. Written as DNA, the CDR3 is TGTGCCAGCAGCTTAGTTCTAGGGAGTACCGGGGAGCTGTTTTTT. Its translation: CASSLVLGSTGELFF.

The CDR3 reads CASSNRAGEKLFF. DNA for the CDR3: TGTGCCAGTAGTAACAGGGCGGGTGAAAAACTGTTTTTT. The chain carries TRBV19 and TRBJ1-4; weak D call: TRBD1 (6 bases). Germline assignment: CDR1 LNHDA and CDR2 SQIVND (reference sequence). The CDR3 totals 13 residues. Trimming removed 4 bases at V and 7 bases at J, with 10 bases between. Full variable domain (remainder filled in from reference TRBV19 and TRBJ1-4): DGGITQSPKYLFRKEGQNVTLSCEQNLNHDAMYWYRQDPGQGLRLIYYSQIVNDFQKGDIAEGYSVSREKKESFPLTVTSAQKNPTAFYLCASSNRAGEKLFFGSGTQLSVL.

This clone was detected only once. The chain employs TRBV9 and TRBJ2-4; a weak D match, TRBD1 (6 bases). Germline V gene sequence: CDR1 SGDLS, CDR2 YYNGEE. The CDR3 extends over 16 amino acids. The ends were cut back, 4 bases at V and 0 bases at J, with 14 bases in the middle. The CDR3 region has the DNA TGTGCCAGCAGCCCCGAGGACAGATTAGCCAAAAACATTCAGTACTTC. Its protein is CASSPEDRLAKNIQYF.

V gene TRBV6-5 combines with J gene TRBJ1-3, with 7 bases fitting TRBD1. After removal of 3 bases from V and 3 bases from J, the junction contained 8 bases not matched to a gene. The CDR3 runs to 16 residues. CDR1 is MNHEY, CDR2 SVGAGI, per germline. The DNA for the CDR3 is TGTGCCAGCAGTTATGGAGGGGGCTTCGGTGGAAACACCATATATTTT. This translates into CASSYGGGFGGNTIYF.

The chain is built from TRBV5-1 and TRBJ1-2; 7 bases map to TRBD1. There are 16 residues in the CDR3. Per the germline V gene, CDR1 is SGHRS and CDR2 is YFSETQ. Germline trimming cut 0 bases from V and 0 bases from J; bases unmatched to any gene: 5. In nucleotides, the CDR3 is TGCGCCAGCAGCTTGGGAAGGGGGCAAACTAACTATGGCTACACCTTC. This sequence encodes CASSLGRGQTNYGYTF.

The chain is built from TRBV19 and TRBJ1-1, with a possible D match to TRBD1 (5 bases). Trimming pared 2 bases from V and 6 bases from J, leaving 13 bases between. The CDR3 loop spans 14 amino acids. CDR1 is LNHDA, CDR2 SQIVND, per germline (reference sequence). As DNA, the CDR3 is TGTGCCAGTAGTATAACAGGAGTCAGCGCTGAAGCTTTCTTT. This encodes CASSITGVSAEAFF.

The J gene is TRBJ1-1, the V gene TRBV7-9; D unresolved. This CDR3 has 14 amino acids. Germline V CDR1 and CDR2: SEHNR, FQNEAQ (reference sequence). Between the trimmed V and J ends, which lost 1 base and 5 bases, there was a span of 11 bases. CDR3 loop: CASSLEERGTEAFF. CDR3 coding DNA: TGTGCCAGCAGCTTAGAAGAAAGAGGGACTGAAGCTTTCTTT.

This clone has a handful of counts. The rearrangement links TRBV4-2 to TRBJ2-3, with D possibly being TRBD1 (5 bases). The germline V and J ends were trimmed by 1 base and 5 bases, with 16 bases remaining between them. This CDR3 has 16 residues. CDR1 is LGHNA, CDR2 YNFKEQ, per germline. The CDR3 DNA follows: TGTGCCAGCAGCCAAGGGTGGACACAGGCCGGAGATACGCAGTATTTT. Protein product: CASSQGWTQAGDTQYF.

This clone was recorded only once. The chain combines TRBV6-6 with TRBJ1-1; TRBD1 might be the D (5 bases). CDR1 is MNHNY and CDR2 is SVGAGI in the germline V gene (reference sequence). Between the trimmed V and J ends, which lost 2 bases and 5 bases, there was a span of 9 bases. The CDR3 totals 13 residues. CDR3 in DNA: TGTGCCAGCAGTTACCCCCGGGGGACTGAAGCTTTCTTT. This gives the protein CASSYPRGTEAFF.

This chain uses TRBV4-1 with TRBJ1-4; the D is unclear. V was shortened by 2 bases and J by 8 bases, with 12 bases between the two germline ends. Germline CDR1 and CDR2: MGHRA and YSYEKL. This CDR3 region has 14 residues. The CDR3 region is CASSQNLREEKLFF. The CDR3 DNA sequence: TGCGCCAGCAGCCAAAATCTGAGGGAAGAAAAACTGTTTTTT.